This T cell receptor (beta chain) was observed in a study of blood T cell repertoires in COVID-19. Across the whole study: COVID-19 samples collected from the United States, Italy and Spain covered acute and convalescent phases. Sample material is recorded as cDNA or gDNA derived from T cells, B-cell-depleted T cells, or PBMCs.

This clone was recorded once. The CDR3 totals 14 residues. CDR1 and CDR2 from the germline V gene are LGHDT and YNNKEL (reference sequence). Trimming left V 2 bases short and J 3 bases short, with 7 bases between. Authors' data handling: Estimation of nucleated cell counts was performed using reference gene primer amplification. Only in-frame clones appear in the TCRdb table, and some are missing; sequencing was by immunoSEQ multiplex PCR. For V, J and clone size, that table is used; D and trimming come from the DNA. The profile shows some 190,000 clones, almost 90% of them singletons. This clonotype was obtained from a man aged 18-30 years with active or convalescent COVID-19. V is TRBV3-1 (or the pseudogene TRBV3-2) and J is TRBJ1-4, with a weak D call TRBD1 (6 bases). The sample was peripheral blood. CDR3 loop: CASSQRTANEKLFF. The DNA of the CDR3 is TGTGCCAGCAGCCAACGGACAGCTAATGAAAAACTGTTTTTT.